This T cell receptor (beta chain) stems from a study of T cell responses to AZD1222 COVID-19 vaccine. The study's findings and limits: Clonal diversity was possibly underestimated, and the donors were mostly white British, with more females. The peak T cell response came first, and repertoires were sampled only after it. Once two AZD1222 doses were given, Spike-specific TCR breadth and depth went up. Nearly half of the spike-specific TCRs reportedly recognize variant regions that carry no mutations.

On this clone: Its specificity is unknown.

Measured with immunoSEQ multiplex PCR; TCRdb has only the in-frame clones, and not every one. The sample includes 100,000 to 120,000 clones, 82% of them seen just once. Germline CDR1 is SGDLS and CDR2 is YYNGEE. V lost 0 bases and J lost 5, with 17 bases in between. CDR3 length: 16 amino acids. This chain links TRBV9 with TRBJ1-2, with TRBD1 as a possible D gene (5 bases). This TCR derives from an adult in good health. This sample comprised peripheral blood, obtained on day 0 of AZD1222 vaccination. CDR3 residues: CASSVAGRAGPYGYTF. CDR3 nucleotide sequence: TGTGCCAGCAGCGTAGCTGGGCGGGCAGGGCCTTATGGCTACACCTTC.